The T cell receptor (beta chain) described here comes from a study of response to subunit inactivated influenza vaccine. Study results and caveats: Few additional T cells are recruited per seasonal influenza vaccination, authors suggested.

TCRdb recomputed calls from the RT-PCR reads with MiXCR, one row per CDR3 protein. The table has some 600,000 distinct CDR3 sequences, 12% to 15% seen once. Concerning this clonotype itself: Its cognate antigen is unknown.

V lost 1 base and J lost 0, with 10 bases in between. The CDR3 totals 15 residues. The specimen comprised PBMCs from blood, sampled 14 days before vaccination. The rearrangement links TRBV12-3 or TRBV12-4 to TRBJ2-7; D possibly corresponds to TRBD2 (5 bases). The receptor was isolated from a man between 45 and 60 years old who received an inactivated influenza vaccine. CDR3 DNA sequence: TGTGCCAGCAGTTTAGGCATGGGAGCCTCCTACGAGCAGTACTTC. Its translation is CASSLGMGASYEQYF.